This is a list of T cell receptor beta chains from one sample in a study of blood T cell repertoires in COVID-19. The protocol was immunoSEQ multiplex PCR, while the TCRdb copy is restricted to in-frame clones and leaves out a portion. The data show around 76,000 clones, with 70% to 85% seen just once and about 0.87% held by the top ten. Sequenced material: peripheral blood. The receptors originated from a woman in her 70s with acute or convalescent COVID-19. The CDR3 runs from the conserved cysteine through the conserved F or W. The D gene is left open where the match is weak. Size tells how often a clone was seen (once, few, many) or the class of an expanded clone, and some rows leave it out.

clone size	V gene	D gene	J gene	CDR3 protein	CDR3 DNA
NA	TRBV27	NA	TRBJ2-7	CASSLTNSYEQYF	TGTGCCAGCAGTTTAACAAACTCCTACGAGCAGTACTTC
NA	TRBV19	NA	TRBJ1-5	CASSISSPREPQHF	TGTGCCAGTAGTATAAGCTCCCCCCGGGAGCCCCAGCATTTT
NA	TRBV5-4	TRBD2	TRBJ2-2	CASTNRASGGNTGELFF	TGTGCCAGTACAAATAGGGCTAGCGGGGGGAACACCGGGGAGCTGTTTTTT
NA	TRBV3-1/TRBV3-2	TRBD2	TRBJ2-2	CASRLSGRVHGELFF	TGTGCCAGCAGACTTAGCGGGAGGGTTCACGGGGAGCTGTTTTTT
NA	TRBV6-5	NA	TRBJ2-7	CASRRGPIYEQYF	TGTGCCAGCAGGCGCGGGCCCATCTACGAGCAGTACTTC
NA	TRBV3-1/TRBV3-2	NA	TRBJ2-1	CASSRLLSSYNEQFF	TGTGCCAGCAGCCGCCTTTTGAGCTCCTACAATGAGCAGTTCTTC
NA	TRBV27	NA	TRBJ2-5	CASSLVDTGTQYF	TGTGCCAGCAGTTTAGTGGACACCGGGACCCAGTACTTC
NA	TRBV28	NA	TRBJ2-2	CASSLSYTGELFF	TGTGCCAGCAGTTTATCGTACACCGGGGAGCTGTTTTTT
once	TRBV7-9	NA	TRBJ2-5	CASSLFRETQYF	TGTGCCAGCAGCTTATTTCGAGAGACCCAGTACTTC
NA	TRBV3-1/TRBV3-2	TRBD1	TRBJ1-2	CASSLSPGQGGYTF	TGTGCCAGCAGCCTTTCACCGGGACAGGGCGGCTACACCTTC
once	TRBV29-1	TRBD2	TRBJ2-1	CSVRSGVAADEQFF	TGCAGCGTTCGTAGCGGGGTCGCAGCCGATGAGCAGTTCTTC
NA	TRBV6-6	NA	TRBJ1-1	CASSYLGGVNTEAFF	TGTGCCAGCAGTTACCTTGGCGGAGTGAACACTGAAGCTTTCTTT
NA	TRBV6-4	NA	TRBJ1-6	CASRVDSNSPLHF	TGTGCCAGCAGAGTGGACAGTAATTCACCCCTCCACTTT
NA	TRBV29-1	NA	TRBJ1-1	CSVAQSNTEAFF	TGCAGCGTTGCACAATCGAACACTGAAGCTTTCTTT
NA	TRBV7-3	NA	TRBJ2-7	CASSLLAGTYEQYF	TGTGCCAGCAGCTTACTGGCGGGGACCTACGAGCAGTACTTC
NA	TRBV27	NA	TRBJ2-5	CASSFSGGTQYF	TGTGCCAGCAGTTTCTCCGGAGGGACCCAGTACTTC
NA	TRBV5-1	NA	TRBJ2-5	CASSGSETQYF	TGCGCCAGCAGCGGGAGCGAGACCCAGTACTTC
NA	TRBV7-8	NA	TRBJ1-1	CASSSGEGDTEAFF	TGTGCCAGCAGCTCAGGGGAAGGGGACACTGAAGCTTTCTTT